This TCR beta chain was recovered during a study of T-cell memory formation after mild COVID-19. Study-level background: Clusters were largely donor specific.

This clonotype was observed a handful of times. The target antigen is unknown. Points from the study as a whole: Clones that got smaller from day 15 to 85 had even CD4/CD8, while clones growing later tipped toward CD4+. For contracting clones, CD4+ ones sat mainly in CM and EM, CD8+ in EMRA. The finding that pre-infection memory included some responding clones suggested that cross-reactive memory joined.

This CDR3 region has 16 residues. Germline-derived CDR1 and CDR2 are LNHDA and SQIVND (reference sequence). Trimming shortened V by 0 bases and J by 4 bases, and 15 bases separated the two germline ends. A single record per CDR3 protein comes from TCRdb applying MiXCR to the 5' RACE reads. The sample shows some 350,000 distinct CDR3 sequences, less than 20% of them seen only once. The TCR originated in a man between 18 and 35 years old who had mild COVID-19 (a few samples of this study predate the infection). Cell type and time point are not known. The specimen sequenced was PBMCs or a T cell subset sorted from them (not recorded which). The rearrangement links TRBV19 to TRBJ1-2, with D uncertain. CDR3 bases: TGTGCCAGTAGTATAGATCGCGGAGGCCGGGGCTATGGCTACACCTTC. Residues: CASSIDRGGRGYGYTF.